These 10 T cell receptor beta chains were sequenced from one sample in a study of T cells in Graves' hyperthyroidism and ophthalmopathy (dated by TCRdb to about 2019). Library preparation used multiplex PCR. The sequencer listed for this sample is Illumina HiSeq 2000. Amplification of TCR beta CDR3 regions was carried out from RNA transcripts. A first-round RT-PCR of the TCR CDR3 used the HTBI primer set with the Qiagen OneStep RT-PCR kit. TCRdb itself trimmed the public reads at Q25 with fastp, ran MiXCR and retained productive beta chains. Merged by CDR3 protein, the rows form single entries marked with the most common genes and DNA. The sample table lists about 250,000 distinct CDR3 sequences, almost 25% of them with a count of one. In total, the top ten clones hold around 32% of the sample. Sequenced sample: blood. All receptors come from a woman aged 35 to 49 with Graves' ophthalmopathy.

The chain couples TRBV28 to TRBJ2-7, with D perhaps assigned TRBD1 or TRBD2 (6 bases each). The CDR3 has 12 residues. V lost 4 bases and J 9 bases, leaving 13 bases between the germline ends. Germline-derived CDR1 and CDR2 are MDHEN and SYDVKM. The CDR3 coding sequence is TGTGCCAGCAGTTCCCAACAGGGAGGGCAGTACTTC. Amino acid sequence: CASSSQQGGQYF.

This clonotype was detected ten times or more. V gene TRBV6-5 combines with J gene TRBJ1-2; D remains unclear. Germline V gene sequence: CDR1 MNHEY, CDR2 SVGAGI. Trimming took 0 bases from V and 4 from J, leaving 9 bases between them. This CDR3 is 14 amino acids long. The CDR3 nucleotides are TGTGCCAGCAGTTACTCCGATAGAATCTATGGCTACACCTTC. Residues: CASSYSDRIYGYTF.

This clonotype appeared many times. The V gene is TRBV12-3 or TRBV12-4, the J gene TRBJ2-2; TRBD1 matches at 9 bases. This CDR3 contains 15 residues. Unmatched junction bases numbered 6, after V lost 5 bases and J lost 5 bases. In DNA form, the CDR3 reads TGTGCCAGCAGTCCAACCGGGACAGGGACCGGGGAGCTGTTTTTT. It specifies CASSPTGTGTGELFF.

As to this clonotype: A read error may produce the germline difference seen at one junction end. The chain has TRBV4-2 and TRBJ1-5; TRBD1 agrees at 8 bases. Germline V CDR1 and CDR2: LGHNA, YNFKEQ. The CDR3 is 15 residues long. Here the CDR3 DNA reads TGTGCCAGCAGCCAAGACAGGGGGCTCAATCGGCCCCAGCATTTT. It is translated as CASSQDRGLNRPQHF.

This clonotype showed up many times. The V call is TRBV4-1, the J call TRBJ2-7; 10 nucleotides align to TRBD1. CDR1 is MGHRA and CDR2 is YSYEKL in the germline V gene. This CDR3 is 15 amino acids long. V was clipped by 4 bases and J by 2 bases; unmatched bases: 5. The CDR3 DNA sequence: TGCGCCAGCAGCCCCCCCGGGACAGGGGCCTACGAGCAGTACTTC. Protein: CASSPPGTGAYEQYF.

The J gene is TRBJ2-7, the V gene TRBV29-1; 9 bases line up with TRBD1. The germline CDR1 and CDR2 sequences are SQVTM and ANQGSEA. V was clipped by 4 bases and J by 0 bases; unmatched bases: 7. This CDR3 contains 15 residues. The CDR3 sequence: CSVGTGASTSYEQYF. The CDR3 DNA reads TGCAGCGTTGGGACAGGGGCCTCCACCTCCTACGAGCAGTACTTC.

By frequency in the sample, this clonotype is medium-sized. The chain has TRBV19 and TRBJ2-2, with no clear D. Germline V gene data show CDR1 as LNHDA and CDR2 as SQIVND (reference sequence). V was shortened by 2 bases and J by 0 bases, with 1 base between the two germline ends. This CDR3 region has 13 residues. CDR3 region: CASSITNTGELFF. The DNA of the CDR3 is TGTGCCAGTAGTATAACGAACACCGGGGAGCTGTTTTTT.

This clonotype was counted many times. The chain combines TRBV20-1 with TRBJ2-7; 9 bases agree with TRBD1. The CDR3 has 14 amino acids. Losses at the gene ends were 3 bases for V and 4 bases for J; bases not matched to a gene: 7. CDR1 and CDR2 (germline): DFQATT, SNEGSKA (reference sequence). The CDR3 protein is CSASLFGQGYEQYF. Written as DNA, the CDR3 is TGCAGTGCTAGCCTCTTTGGACAGGGGTACGAGCAGTACTTC.

This clonotype was recorded only once. V is TRBV12-3 or TRBV12-4 and J is TRBJ2-5; D ambiguous. The germline V and J ends were trimmed by 6 bases and 1 base, with 12 bases remaining between them. The CDR3 consists of 14 residues. DNA of the CDR3: TGTGCCAGCAGCCCCGCAGGCTTCCAAGAGACCCAGTACTTC. Translation gives CASSPAGFQETQYF.

V is TRBV6-1 and J is TRBJ2-7; 10 bases agree with TRBD1. Losses at the gene ends were 8 bases for V and 3 bases for J; bases not matched to a gene: 7. This CDR3 is built from 14 residues. Germline assignment: CDR1 MNHNS and CDR2 SASEGT. CDR3 region: CASARRTGGYEQYF. The CDR3 bases are TGTGCCAGCGCCCGGAGGACAGGGGGCTACGAGCAGTACTTC.